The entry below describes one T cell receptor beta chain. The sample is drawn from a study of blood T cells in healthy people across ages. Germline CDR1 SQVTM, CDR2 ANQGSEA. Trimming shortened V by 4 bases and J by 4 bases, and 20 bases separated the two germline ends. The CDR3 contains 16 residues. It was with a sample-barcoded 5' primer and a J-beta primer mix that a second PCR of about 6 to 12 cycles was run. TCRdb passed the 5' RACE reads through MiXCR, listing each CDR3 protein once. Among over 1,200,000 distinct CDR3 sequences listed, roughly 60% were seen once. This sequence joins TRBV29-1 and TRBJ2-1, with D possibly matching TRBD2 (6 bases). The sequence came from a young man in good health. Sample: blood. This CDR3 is CSVVGEASSKYNEQFF. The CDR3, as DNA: TGCAGCGTTGTGGGGGAGGCATCGTCGAAGTACAATGAGCAGTTCTTC.